These T cell receptor beta chains were read from a single sample in a study of blood T cell repertoires in COVID-19. Repertoires were generated with immunoSEQ multiplex PCR, while TCRdb's copy carries only in-frame clones and drops some. The table includes 250,000 to 350,000 clones, 86% detected once. The sample was PBMCs or T cells enriched from blood (not recorded which). These receptors were collected from a woman aged 18 to 35 who had recovered from COVID-19. Both conserved end residues are trimmed from each CDR3. The order of the fields is J gene, V gene, CDR3 protein.

J gene: TRBJ2-5
V gene: TRBV4-1
CDR3 protein: ASSQGQGLETQY

J gene: TRBJ1-3
V gene: TRBV5-6
CDR3 protein: ASSLFGTVAGNTIY

J gene: TRBJ2-3
V gene: TRBV7-3
CDR3 protein: ASSFTGTTTDTQY

J gene: TRBJ1-1
V gene: TRBV5-4
CDR3 protein: ASSLARGNEEAF

J gene: TRBJ2-1
V gene: TRBV4-1
CDR3 protein: ASSQPGQGSYEQF

J gene: TRBJ1-1
V gene: TRBV18
CDR3 protein: ASSLYRSDTEAF

J gene: TRBJ2-5
V gene: TRBV19
CDR3 protein: ASSQGLEETQY

J gene: TRBJ1-5
V gene: TRBV6-2/TRBV6-3
CDR3 protein: ASSGESSNQPQH

J gene: TRBJ1-5
V gene: TRBV30
CDR3 protein: AWSSTGGAGQPQH

J gene: TRBJ1-2
V gene: TRBV2
CDR3 protein: ASRETVFGNYGYT

J gene: TRBJ2-5
V gene: TRBV5-1
CDR3 protein: ASSLESGVETQY

J gene: TRBJ1-2
V gene: TRBV5-1
CDR3 protein: ASSLGQEGYT

J gene: TRBJ1-2
V gene: TRBV19
CDR3 protein: ASSTLQGESDGYT

J gene: TRBJ2-1
V gene: TRBV2
CDR3 protein: ASSDGGDPWSSYNEQF

J gene: TRBJ2-7
V gene: TRBV19
CDR3 protein: ASSVTGGAYEQY

J gene: TRBJ2-5
V gene: TRBV10-3
CDR3 protein: AIRGAPQETQY

J gene: TRBJ1-3
V gene: TRBV14
CDR3 protein: ASSQVRVDSGNTIY

J gene: TRBJ2-1
V gene: TRBV5-5
CDR3 protein: ASSWGQGVDLDEQF

J gene: TRBJ2-7
V gene: TRBV5-1
CDR3 protein: ASSLPGVIHEQY

J gene: TRBJ1-2
V gene: TRBV5-1
CDR3 protein: ASSLERERDGYT

J gene: TRBJ2-5
V gene: TRBV3-1/TRBV3-2
CDR3 protein: ASSHGGQGETQY

J gene: TRBJ2-7
V gene: TRBV5-5
CDR3 protein: ASSLTEISYEQY

J gene: TRBJ2-3
V gene: TRBV28
CDR3 protein: ASSYQGLVADTQY

J gene: TRBJ1-1
V gene: TRBV5-6
CDR3 protein: ASSFTAGDTEAF

J gene: TRBJ1-2
V gene: TRBV5-1
CDR3 protein: ASSSGQGVYGYT

J gene: TRBJ1-2
V gene: TRBV4-2
CDR3 protein: ASSQDNSYGYT

J gene: TRBJ2-7
V gene: TRBV19
CDR3 protein: ASSWGRTSAYEQY

J gene: TRBJ1-6
V gene: TRBV6-5
CDR3 protein: ASSLRGQGNNSPLH

J gene: TRBJ2-7
V gene: TRBV9
CDR3 protein: ASSPQRGFTYEQY

J gene: TRBJ1-2
V gene: TRBV19
CDR3 protein: ASSIGTGGMSVGYT

J gene: TRBJ2-2
V gene: TRBV7-3
CDR3 protein: ASSLIGGENTGELF

J gene: TRBJ1-1
V gene: TRBV27
CDR3 protein: ASSLQGNEAF

J gene: TRBJ2-3
V gene: TRBV3-1/TRBV3-2
CDR3 protein: ASSHAGGSRTDTQY

J gene: TRBJ1-6
V gene: TRBV7-9
CDR3 protein: ASTDPGQVNSPLH

J gene: TRBJ1-3
V gene: TRBV5-6
CDR3 protein: ASNKQGGNTIY

J gene: TRBJ1-2
V gene: TRBV28
CDR3 protein: ASSRQDYGYT

J gene: TRBJ2-1
V gene: TRBV10-1
CDR3 protein: ASSESGTHNEQF

J gene: TRBJ2-7
V gene: TRBV2
CDR3 protein: ASTLGQASYEQY

J gene: TRBJ1-1
V gene: TRBV7-9
CDR3 protein: ASSLRGKLTTEAF

J gene: TRBJ2-7
V gene: TRBV6-5
CDR3 protein: ASSYGQGAFYEQY

J gene: TRBJ1-2
V gene: TRBV6-5
CDR3 protein: ASENTGGNYGYT

J gene: TRBJ2-3
V gene: TRBV7-6
CDR3 protein: ASSLASGPDTQY

J gene: TRBJ2-1
V gene: TRBV30
CDR3 protein: AWSVLGSTAEQF

J gene: TRBJ2-5
V gene: TRBV7-9
CDR3 protein: ASSLSGSAQETQY

J gene: TRBJ2-3
V gene: TRBV4-1
CDR3 protein: ASSQRSADTQY

J gene: TRBJ1-6
V gene: TRBV6-5
CDR3 protein: ASSQTGTANSPLH